The T cell receptor beta chain described here comes from a study of blood T cell repertoires in COVID-19. Study background: The United States, Italy and Spain were the sources of the acute and convalescent COVID-19 samples. Sources were T cells, B-cell-depleted T cells, or PBMCs; the material itself was cDNA or gDNA.

With 0 bases removed from V and 4 bases from J, the gap between germline ends came to 12 bases. Per germline, CDR1 MNHEY and CDR2 SVGAGI. The CDR3 is 15 amino acids. Methods used by the authors: Reference gene primer amplification gave estimated nucleated cell counts. Sequencing was performed with immunoSEQ multiplex PCR; in TCRdb, only in-frame clones are kept and a portion is missing. D and trimming come from the DNA, and the V and J calls and clone size come from that table. Here the sample spans 200,000 to 250,000 clones, roughly 85% being singletons. This clone was picked up one time. The specimen sequenced was peripheral blood. V and J are TRBV6-5 and TRBJ1-2, with D unresolved. The receptor's source is a woman between 18 and 30 years old with acute or convalescent COVID-19. CDR3 sequence reads: CASSYSSGFSYGYTF. The CDR3 DNA reads TGTGCCAGCAGTTACTCGAGCGGGTTTTCCTATGGCTACACCTTC.